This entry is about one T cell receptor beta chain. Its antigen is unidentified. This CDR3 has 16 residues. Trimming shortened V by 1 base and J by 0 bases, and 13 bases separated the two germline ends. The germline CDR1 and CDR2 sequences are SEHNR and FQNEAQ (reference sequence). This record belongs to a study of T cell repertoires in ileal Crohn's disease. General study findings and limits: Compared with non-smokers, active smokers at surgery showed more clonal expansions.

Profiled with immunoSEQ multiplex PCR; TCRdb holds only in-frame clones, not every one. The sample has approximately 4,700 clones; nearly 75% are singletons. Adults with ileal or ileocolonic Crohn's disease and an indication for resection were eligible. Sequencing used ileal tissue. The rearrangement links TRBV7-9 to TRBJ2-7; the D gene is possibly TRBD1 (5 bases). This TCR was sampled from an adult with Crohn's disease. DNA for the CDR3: TGTGCCAGCAGCTTAGTTGACAGCCTGAGCTCCTACGAGCAGTACTTC. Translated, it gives CASSLVDSLSSYEQYF.